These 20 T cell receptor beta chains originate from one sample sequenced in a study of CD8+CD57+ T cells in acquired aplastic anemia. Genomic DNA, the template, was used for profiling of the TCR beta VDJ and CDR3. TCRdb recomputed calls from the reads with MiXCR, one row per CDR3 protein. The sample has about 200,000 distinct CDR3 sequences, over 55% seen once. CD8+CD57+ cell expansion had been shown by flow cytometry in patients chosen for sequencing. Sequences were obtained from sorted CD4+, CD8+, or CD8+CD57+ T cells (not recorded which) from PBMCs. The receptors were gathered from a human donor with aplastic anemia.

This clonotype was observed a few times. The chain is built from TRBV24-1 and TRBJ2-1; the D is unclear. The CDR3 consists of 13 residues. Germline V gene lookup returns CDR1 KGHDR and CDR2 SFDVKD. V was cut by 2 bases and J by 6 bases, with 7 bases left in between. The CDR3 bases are TGTGCCACCAGTGATTCGGTGCTCAATGAGCAGTTCTTC. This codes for CATSDSVLNEQFF.

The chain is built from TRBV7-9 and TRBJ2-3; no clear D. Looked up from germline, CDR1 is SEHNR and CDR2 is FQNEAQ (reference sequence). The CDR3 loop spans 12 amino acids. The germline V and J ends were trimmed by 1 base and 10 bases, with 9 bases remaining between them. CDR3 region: CASSLGARPQYF. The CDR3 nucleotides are TGTGCCAGCAGCTTAGGTGCTCGGCCGCAGTATTTT.

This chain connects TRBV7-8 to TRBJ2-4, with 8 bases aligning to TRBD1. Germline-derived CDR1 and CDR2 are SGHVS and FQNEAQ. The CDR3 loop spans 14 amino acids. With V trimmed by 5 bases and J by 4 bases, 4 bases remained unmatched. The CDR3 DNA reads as TGTGCCAGCAGCGCCCGGGACAGGAAAAACATTCAGTACTTC. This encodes CASSARDRKNIQYF.

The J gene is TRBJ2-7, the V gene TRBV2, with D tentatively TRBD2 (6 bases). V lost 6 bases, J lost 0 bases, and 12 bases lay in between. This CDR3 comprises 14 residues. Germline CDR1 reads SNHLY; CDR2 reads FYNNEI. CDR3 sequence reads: CASSPGLISYEQYF. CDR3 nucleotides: TGTGCCAGCAGCCCGGGACTGATCTCCTACGAGCAGTACTTC. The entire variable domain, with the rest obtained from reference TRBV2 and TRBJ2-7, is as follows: EPEVTQTPSHQVTQMGQEVILRCVPISNHLYFYWYRQILGQKVEFLVSFYNNEISEKSEIFDDQFSVERPDGSNFTLKIRSTKLEDSAMYFCASSPGLISYEQYFGPGTRLTVT.

The CDR3 loop is CATSEPQGSANTGELFF. For the CDR3, the DNA is TGTGCCACCAGTGAACCGCAGGGAAGCGCGAACACCGGGGAGCTGTTTTTT. The chain uses TRBV24-1 and TRBJ2-2, with a weak D call TRBD1 (5 bases). The CDR3 extends over 17 amino acids. V was shortened by 4 bases and J by 0 bases, with 14 bases between the two germline ends. The germline V gene encodes CDR1 KGHDR and CDR2 SFDVKD.

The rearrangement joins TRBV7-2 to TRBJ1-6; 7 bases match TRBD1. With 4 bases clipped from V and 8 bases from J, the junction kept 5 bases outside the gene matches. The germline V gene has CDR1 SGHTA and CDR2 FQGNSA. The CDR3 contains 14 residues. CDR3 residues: CASSSDRAYSPLHF. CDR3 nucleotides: TGTGCCAGCAGCTCCGACAGGGCATATTCACCCCTCCACTTT.

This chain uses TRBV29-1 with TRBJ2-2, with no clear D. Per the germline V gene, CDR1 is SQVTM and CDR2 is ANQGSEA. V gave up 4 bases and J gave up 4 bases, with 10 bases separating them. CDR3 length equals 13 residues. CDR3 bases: TGCAGCGTTGGAAGTGAAATCACCGGGGAGCTGTTTTTT. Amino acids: CSVGSEITGELFF.

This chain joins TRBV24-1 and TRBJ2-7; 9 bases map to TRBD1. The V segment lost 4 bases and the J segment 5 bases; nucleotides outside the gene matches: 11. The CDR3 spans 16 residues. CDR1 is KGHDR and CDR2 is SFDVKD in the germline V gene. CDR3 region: CATSESGTGHSHEQYF. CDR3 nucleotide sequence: TGTGCCACCAGTGAGTCCGGGACAGGGCATTCCCACGAGCAGTACTTC.

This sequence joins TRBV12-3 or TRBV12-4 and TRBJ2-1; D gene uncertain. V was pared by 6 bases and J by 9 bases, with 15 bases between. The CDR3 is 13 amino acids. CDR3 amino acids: CASSYPPAREQFF. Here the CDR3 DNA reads TGTGCCAGCAGCTACCCCCCGGCTCGTGAGCAGTTCTTC.

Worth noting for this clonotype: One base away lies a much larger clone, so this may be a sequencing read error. The CDR3 loop is CASSEGQGVKKLFF. The CDR3 region has the DNA TGTGCCAGCAGTGAAGGACAGGGGGTTAAAAAACTGTTTTTT. J is TRBJ1-4 and V is TRBV6-1; 9 bases line up with TRBD1. CDR1 and CDR2 (germline): MNHNS, SASEGT. The CDR3 totals 14 residues. Germline trimming cut 1 base from V and 9 bases from J; bases unmatched to any gene: 3.

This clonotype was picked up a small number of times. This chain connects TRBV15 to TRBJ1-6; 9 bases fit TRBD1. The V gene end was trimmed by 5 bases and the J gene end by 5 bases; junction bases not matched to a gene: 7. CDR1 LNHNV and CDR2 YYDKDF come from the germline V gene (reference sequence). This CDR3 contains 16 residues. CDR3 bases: TGTGCCACCAGCGGGCAACAGGGGGCGGATAATTCACCCCTCCACTTT. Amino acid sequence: CATSGQQGADNSPLHF.

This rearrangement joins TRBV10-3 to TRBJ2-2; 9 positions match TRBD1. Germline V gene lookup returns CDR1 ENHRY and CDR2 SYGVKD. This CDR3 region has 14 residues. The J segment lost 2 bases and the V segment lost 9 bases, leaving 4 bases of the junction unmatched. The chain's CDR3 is CAMGDRENTGELFF. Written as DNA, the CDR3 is TGTGCCATGGGGGACAGGGAAAACACCGGGGAGCTGTTTTTT.

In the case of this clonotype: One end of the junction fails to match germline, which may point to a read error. For the CDR3, the DNA is TGTGCCAGCAGCCCGGGACTAGCGGGAGGGCTGAACTTC. It codes for CASSPGLAGGLNF. This sequence joins TRBV9 and TRBJ2-7, with 16 bases matching TRBD2. Germline CDR1 SGDLS, CDR2 YYNGEE. This CDR3 is 13 amino acids long.

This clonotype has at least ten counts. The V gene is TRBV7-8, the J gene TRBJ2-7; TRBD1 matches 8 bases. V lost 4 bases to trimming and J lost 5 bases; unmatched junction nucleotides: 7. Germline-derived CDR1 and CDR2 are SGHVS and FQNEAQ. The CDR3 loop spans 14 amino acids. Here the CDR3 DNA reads TGTGCCAGCAGCTCCGGACAGGGCGTCCACGAGCAGTACTTC. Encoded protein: CASSSGQGVHEQYF.

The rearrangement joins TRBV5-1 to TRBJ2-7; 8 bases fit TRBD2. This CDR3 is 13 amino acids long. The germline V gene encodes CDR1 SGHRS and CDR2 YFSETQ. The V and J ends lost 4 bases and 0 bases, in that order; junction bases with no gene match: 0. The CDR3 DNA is TGCGCCAGCAGCCGGGAGGGCTCCTACGAGCAGTACTTC. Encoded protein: CASSREGSYEQYF.

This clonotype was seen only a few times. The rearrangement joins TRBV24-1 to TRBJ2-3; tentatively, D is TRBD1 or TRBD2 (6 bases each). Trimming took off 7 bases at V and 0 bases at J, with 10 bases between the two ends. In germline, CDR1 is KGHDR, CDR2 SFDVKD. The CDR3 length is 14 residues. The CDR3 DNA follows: TGTGCCACCAGGTCGGGGGCTAGCACAGATACGCAGTATTTT. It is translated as CATRSGASTDTQYF.

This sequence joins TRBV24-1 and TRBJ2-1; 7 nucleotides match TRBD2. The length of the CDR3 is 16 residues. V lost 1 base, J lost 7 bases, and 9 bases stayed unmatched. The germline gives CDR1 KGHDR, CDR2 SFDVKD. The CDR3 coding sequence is TGTGCCACCAGTGATTTTGGGGTGGCGGGAGAGAATGAGCAGTTCTTC. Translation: CATSDFGVAGENEQFF.

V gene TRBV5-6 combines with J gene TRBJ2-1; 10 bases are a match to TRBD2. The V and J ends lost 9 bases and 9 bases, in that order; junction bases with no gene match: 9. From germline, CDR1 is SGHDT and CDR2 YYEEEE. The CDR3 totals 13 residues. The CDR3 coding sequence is TGTGCCACCCAAGCGGGAGGGCTTAGTGAGCAGTTCTTC. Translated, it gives CATQAGGLSEQFF. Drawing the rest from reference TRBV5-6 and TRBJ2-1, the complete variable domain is DAGVTQSPTHLIKTRGQQVTLRCSPKSGHDTVSWYQQALGQGPQFIFQYYEEEERQRGNFPDRFSGHQFPNYSSELNVNALLLGDSALYLCATQAGGLSEQFFGPGTRLTVL.

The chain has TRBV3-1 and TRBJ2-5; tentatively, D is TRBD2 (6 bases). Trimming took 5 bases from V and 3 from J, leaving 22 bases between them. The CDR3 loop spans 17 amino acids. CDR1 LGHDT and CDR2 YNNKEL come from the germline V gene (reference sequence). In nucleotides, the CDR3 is TGTGCCAGCAGCGCCCGCAAAGGCGGGGCGTCGAAAGAGACCCAGTACTTC. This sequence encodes CASSARKGGASKETQYF.

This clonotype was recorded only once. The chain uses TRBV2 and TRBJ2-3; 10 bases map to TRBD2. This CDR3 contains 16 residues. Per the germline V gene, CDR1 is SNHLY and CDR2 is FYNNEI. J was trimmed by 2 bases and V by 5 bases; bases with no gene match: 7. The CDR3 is CASSLVLAGNTDTQYF. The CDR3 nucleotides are TGTGCCAGCAGTCTTGTACTAGCGGGGAACACAGATACGCAGTATTTT.